This T cell receptor (beta chain) comes out of a study of regulatory T cells in long-lasting Graves disease. Study-level points and caveats: Persistent patients shared more public clonotypes (2,741) than new patients (under 1,000). There were preferences for TRBV28, TRBJ1-2 and TRBJ2-5 in persistent disease.

This clonotype was picked up a small number of times. Its antigen is as yet unknown. To make TCR beta libraries, researchers used iRepertoire HTBI primers and Arm-PCR of CDR3 regions. TCRdb processed the multiplex PCR reads anew with MiXCR; each CDR3 protein has one entry. This sample carries 530,000 or so distinct CDR3 sequences, about 16% of them seen once, and the ten largest clones take around 13%. As to time point: newly diagnosed GD, antithyroid drugs for less than 3 months. With RNA extracted from PBMCs as input, the TCR library was made. Trimming took 1 base from V and 4 from J; bases not matched to a gene: 5. Germline CDR1 is DFQATT and CDR2 is SNEGSKA (reference sequence). There are 14 residues in the CDR3. This sample was shared with a second study, whose subject was T cells in Graves' hyperthyroidism and ophthalmopathy.

This clonotype was obtained from a man between 18 and 29 years old with Graves disease. The specimen comprised peripheral blood mononuclear cells (PBMCs), sampled at new diagnosis, from a patient treated with antithyroid drugs. The chain combines TRBV20-1 with TRBJ2-7, with 9 bases matching TRBD1. CDR3 DNA sequence: TGCAGTGCTAGAGCCGATGGACAGGGGTACGAGCAGTACTTC. It is translated as CSARADGQGYEQYF.